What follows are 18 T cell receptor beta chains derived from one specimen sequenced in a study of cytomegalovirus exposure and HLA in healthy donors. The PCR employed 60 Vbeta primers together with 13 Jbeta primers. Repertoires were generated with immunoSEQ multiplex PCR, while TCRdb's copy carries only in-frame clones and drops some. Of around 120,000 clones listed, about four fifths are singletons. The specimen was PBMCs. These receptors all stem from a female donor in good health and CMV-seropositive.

This CDR3 reads CASSLAVTRRPETQYF. In nucleotides, the CDR3 is TGTGCCAGCAGCTTAGCGGTGACTAGGCGTCCGGAGACCCAGTACTTC. The J gene is TRBJ2-5, the V gene TRBV7-2; D is possibly TRBD2 (6 bases). From germline, CDR1 is SGHTA and CDR2 FQGNSA. Trimming removed 0 bases from V and 5 bases from J, with 16 bases in between. The CDR3 sequence is 16 residues long.

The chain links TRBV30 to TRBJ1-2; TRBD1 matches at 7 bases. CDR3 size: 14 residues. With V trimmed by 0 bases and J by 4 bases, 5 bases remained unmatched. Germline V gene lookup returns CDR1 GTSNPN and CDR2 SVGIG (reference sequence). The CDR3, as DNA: TGTGCCTGGAGTGTACAAGGGGGCGGCTATGGCTACACCTTC. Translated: CAWSVQGGGYGYTF.

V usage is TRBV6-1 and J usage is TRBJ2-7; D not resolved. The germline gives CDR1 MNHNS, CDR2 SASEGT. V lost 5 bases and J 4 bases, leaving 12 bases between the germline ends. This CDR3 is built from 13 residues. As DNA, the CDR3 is TGTGCCAGCAGTAAGGCTCGGAGTTACGAGCAGTACTTC. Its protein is CASSKARSYEQYF.

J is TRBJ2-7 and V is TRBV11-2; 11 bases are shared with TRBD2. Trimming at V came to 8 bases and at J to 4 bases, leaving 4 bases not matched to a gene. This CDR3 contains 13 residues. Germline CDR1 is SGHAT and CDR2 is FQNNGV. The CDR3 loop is CASRLAGKYEQYF. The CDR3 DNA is TGTGCCAGCCGACTAGCGGGGAAGTACGAGCAGTACTTC.

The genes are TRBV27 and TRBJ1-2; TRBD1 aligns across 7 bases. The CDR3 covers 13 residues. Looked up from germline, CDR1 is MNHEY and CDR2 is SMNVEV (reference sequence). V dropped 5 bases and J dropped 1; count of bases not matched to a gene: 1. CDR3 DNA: TGTGCCAGCAGTAGGGACAGTAACTATGGCTACACCTTC. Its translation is CASSRDSNYGYTF.

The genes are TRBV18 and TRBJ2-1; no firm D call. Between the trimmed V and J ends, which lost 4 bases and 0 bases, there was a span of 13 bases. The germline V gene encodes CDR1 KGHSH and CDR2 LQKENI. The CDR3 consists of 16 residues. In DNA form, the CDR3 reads TGTGCCAGCTCACAATCCGCGGCGATCTCCTACAATGAGCAGTTCTTC. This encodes CASSQSAAISYNEQFF.

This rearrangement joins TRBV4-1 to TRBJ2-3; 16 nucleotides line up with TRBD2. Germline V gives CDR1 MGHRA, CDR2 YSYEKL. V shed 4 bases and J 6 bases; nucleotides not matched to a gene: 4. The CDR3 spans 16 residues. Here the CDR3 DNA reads TGCGCCAGCAGCCCGGGACTAGCGGGGGGGAAGGATACGCAGTATTTT. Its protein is CASSPGLAGGKDTQYF.

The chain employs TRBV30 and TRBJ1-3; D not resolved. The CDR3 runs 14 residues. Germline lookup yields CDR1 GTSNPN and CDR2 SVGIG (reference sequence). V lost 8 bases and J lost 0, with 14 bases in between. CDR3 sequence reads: CAHRAAASGNTIYF. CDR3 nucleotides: TGTGCCCACCGAGCGGCAGCCTCTGGAAACACCATATATTTT.

CDR3: CASRTLGTGRTMNGYTF. In DNA form, the CDR3 reads TGTGCCAGTAGGACTCTCGGGACGGGACGGACTATGAATGGCTACACCTTC. This chain joins TRBV19 and TRBJ1-2; perhaps TRBD1 as D (5 bases). This CDR3 has 17 residues. In germline, CDR1 is LNHDA, CDR2 SQIVND (reference sequence). With 6 bases removed from V and 6 bases from J, the gap between germline ends came to 26 bases.

Here the CDR3 reads CASSRSSYNSPLHF. DNA of the CDR3: TGTGCCAGCAGTAGGAGCTCCTATAATTCACCCCTCCACTTT. This chain uses TRBV2 with TRBJ1-6; D remains ambiguous. CDR1 SNHLY and CDR2 FYNNEI come from the germline V gene. The V end was cut by 5 bases, the J end by 0 bases, with 5 bases between. The CDR3 runs 14 residues.

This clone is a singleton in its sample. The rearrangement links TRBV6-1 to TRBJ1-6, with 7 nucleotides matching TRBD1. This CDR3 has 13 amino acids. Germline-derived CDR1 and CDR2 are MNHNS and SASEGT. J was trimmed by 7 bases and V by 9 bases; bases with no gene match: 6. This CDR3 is CASGNRGNSPLHF. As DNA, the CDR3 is TGTGCCAGTGGCAACAGGGGAAATTCACCCCTCCACTTT.

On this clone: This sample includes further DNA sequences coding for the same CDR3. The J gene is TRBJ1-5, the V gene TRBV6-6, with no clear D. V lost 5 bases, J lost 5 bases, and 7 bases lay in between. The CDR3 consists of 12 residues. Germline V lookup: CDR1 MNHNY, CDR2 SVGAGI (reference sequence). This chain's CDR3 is CASSTGDQPQHF. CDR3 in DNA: TGTGCCAGCAGTACCGGGGATCAGCCCCAGCATTTT.

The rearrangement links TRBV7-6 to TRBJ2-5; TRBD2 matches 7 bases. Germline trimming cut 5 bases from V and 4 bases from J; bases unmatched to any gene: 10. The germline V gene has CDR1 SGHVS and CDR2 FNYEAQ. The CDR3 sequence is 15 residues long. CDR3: CASSTLAAPRETQYF. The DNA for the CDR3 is TGTGCCAGCAGCACTCTAGCGGCCCCCCGAGAGACCCAGTACTTC.

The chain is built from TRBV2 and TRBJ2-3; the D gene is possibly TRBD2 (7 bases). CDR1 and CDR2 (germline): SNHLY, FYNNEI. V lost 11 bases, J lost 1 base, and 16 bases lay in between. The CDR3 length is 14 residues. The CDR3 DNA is TGTGCCGCAGGGAGGGAGGGGGGCACAGATACGCAGTATTTT. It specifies CAAGREGGTDTQYF.

CDR3: CASSQDKGQGAANGYTF. The CDR3 DNA sequence: TGTGCCAGCAGCCAAGATAAAGGGCAGGGGGCGGCGAATGGCTACACCTTC. This rearrangement joins TRBV4-2 to TRBJ1-2; 8 nucleotides align to TRBD1. The CDR3 contains 17 residues. Germline V lookup: CDR1 LGHNA, CDR2 YNFKEQ. J gave up 6 bases and V 0 bases, and 12 bases lay outside the gene matches.

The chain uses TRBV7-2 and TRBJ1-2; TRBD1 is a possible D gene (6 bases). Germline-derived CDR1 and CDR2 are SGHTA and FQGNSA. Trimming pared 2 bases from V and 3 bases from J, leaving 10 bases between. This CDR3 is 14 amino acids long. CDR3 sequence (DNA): TGTGCCAGCAGCTTATCCGGACAGTACTATGGCTACACCTTC. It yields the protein CASSLSGQYYGYTF.

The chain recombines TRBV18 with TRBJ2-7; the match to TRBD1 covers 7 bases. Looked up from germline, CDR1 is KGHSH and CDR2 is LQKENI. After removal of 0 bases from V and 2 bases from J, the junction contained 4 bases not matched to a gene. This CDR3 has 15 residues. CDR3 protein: CASSPPDRPTYEQYF. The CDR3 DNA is TGTGCCAGCTCACCACCGGACAGGCCGACCTACGAGCAGTACTTC.

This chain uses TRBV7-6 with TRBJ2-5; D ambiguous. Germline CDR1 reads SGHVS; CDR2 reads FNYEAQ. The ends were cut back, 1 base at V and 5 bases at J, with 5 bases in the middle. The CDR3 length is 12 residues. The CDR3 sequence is CASSLGRETQYF. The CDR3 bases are TGTGCCAGCAGCTTAGGGCGGGAGACCCAGTACTTC.